This passage covers 13 T cell receptor beta chains from one sample sequenced in a study of PD-L1 blockade in urothelial cancer (dated by TCRdb to the late 2010s). The method behind the library was the immunoSEQ multiplex PCR assay. TCRdb provides this immuneACCESS table in a form limited to in-frame rearrangements. Some clones are lacking; in checked studies, under half of them reflect an unresolved V gene, and why the rest are absent is not known. The sample table lists about 700 clones, approximately 40% of them with a count of one. The top ten constitute 13% to 15% of the sample. The time point label for this specimen denotes: pretreatment tumor sample. The sequences come from tumor tissue, collected before atezolizumab (anti-PD-L1) treatment. These receptors were collected from a man between 65 and 85 years old with urothelial cancer.

The rearrangement uses TRBV30 and TRBJ1-1; possible D gene TRBD1, 6 bases. The CDR3 sequence is 12 residues long. Trimming took off 0 bases at V and 6 bases at J, with 8 bases between the two ends. CDR1 is GTSNPN, CDR2 SVGIG, per germline (reference sequence). The chain's CDR3 is CAWSVRGPEAFF. As DNA, the CDR3 is TGTGCCTGGAGTGTACGGGGGCCTGAAGCTTTCTTT.

The V and J genes are TRBV19 and TRBJ1-5, with no clear D. V dropped 7 bases and J dropped 0 bases, with 10 bases sitting between them. The CDR3 is 14 residues long. Germline CDR1 reads LNHDA; CDR2 reads SQIVND (reference sequence). The DNA of the CDR3 is TGTGCCAGTACCCTAGCAGTTAGCAATCAGCCCCAGCATTTT. The encoded protein is CASTLAVSNQPQHF.

The gene calls are TRBV28 and TRBJ2-3; 10 nucleotides match TRBD1. CDR1 is MDHEN, CDR2 SYDVKM, per germline. The ends lost 5 bases at V and 7 bases at J; junction bases unmatched: 6. The CDR3 consists of 14 residues. CDR3 in DNA: TGTGCCAGCAGTCTCCGGGACAGGGGTAATACGCAGTATTTT. Encoded protein: CASSLRDRGNTQYF. Full variable domain (missing parts from reference TRBV28 and TRBJ2-3): DVKVTQSSRYLVKRTGEKVFLECVQDMDHENMFWYRQDPGLGLRLIYFSYDVKMKEKGDIPEGYSVSREKKERFSLILESASTNQTSMYLCASSLRDRGNTQYFGPGTRLTVL.

The chain is built from TRBV6-7 and TRBJ2-7; D is undetermined. TRBV6-7 is assigned to the ORF class and has an uncertain function. The CDR3 has 11 amino acids. Trimming took off 5 bases at V and 5 bases at J, with 7 bases between the two ends. CDR3 nucleotide sequence: TGTGCCAGCAGTCCCCGGGACGAGCAGTACTTC. This codes for CASSPRDEQYF.

This chain joins TRBV19 and TRBJ2-1, with 10 positions matching TRBD1. Germline CDR1 LNHDA, CDR2 SQIVND (reference sequence). The CDR3 has 15 residues. The ends lost 1 base at V and 4 bases at J; junction bases unmatched: 1. CDR3 sequence: CASSIGTGGYNEQFF. DNA for the CDR3: TGTGCCAGTAGTATAGGGACAGGGGGGTACAATGAGCAGTTCTTC.

The V call is TRBV19, the J call TRBJ1-4; the D gene is possibly TRBD1 (5 bases). The V gene lost 10 bases and the J gene lost 5 bases, with 17 bases spanning the gap. The germline CDR1 and CDR2 sequences are LNHDA and SQIVND (reference sequence). The CDR3 is 14 amino acids. The CDR3 bases are TGTGCCACCACCCCGCGAACAGGCAATGAAAAACTGTTTTTT. It encodes CATTPRTGNEKLFF.

The gene calls are TRBV28 and TRBJ1-1; D not certain. This CDR3 is 14 amino acids long. The germline V gene encodes CDR1 MDHEN and CDR2 SYDVKM. Trimming took off 5 bases at V and 1 base at J, with 11 bases between the two ends. Here the CDR3 reads CASSQYTENTEAFF. DNA of the CDR3: TGTGCCAGCAGTCAATACACGGAGAACACTGAAGCTTTCTTT.

V gene TRBV18 combines with J gene TRBJ2-7, with a tentative D call TRBD2 (6 bases). In germline, CDR1 is KGHSH, CDR2 LQKENI. V lost 3 bases, J lost 3 bases, and 15 bases lay in between. This CDR3 has 15 amino acids. CDR3 region: CASSPPSAVRYEQYF. The CDR3 bases are TGTGCCAGCTCACCGCCTAGCGCGGTGCGCTACGAGCAGTACTTC.

V is TRBV5-1 and J is TRBJ2-4; the match to TRBD2 covers 12 bases. The germline gives CDR1 SGHRS, CDR2 YFSETQ. With 0 bases clipped from V and 2 bases from J, the junction kept 3 bases outside the gene matches. The CDR3 length is 17 residues. The CDR3, as DNA: TGCGCCAGCAGCTTGGACGGACTAGCGGGGACCAAAAACATTCAGTACTTC. This sequence encodes CASSLDGLAGTKNIQYF.

This clone was seen a handful of times. This chain uses TRBV28 with TRBJ2-3, with D possibly TRBD1 on 5 matching bases. There are 15 residues in the CDR3. Trimming left V 6 bases short and J 2 bases short, with 15 bases between. Germline values: CDR1 MDHEN, CDR2 SYDVKM. This chain's CDR3 is CASSPGSHHTDTQYF. The CDR3 bases are TGTGCCAGCAGCCCAGGGTCCCACCACACAGATACGCAGTATTTT.

This clone was seen once. The V gene is TRBV19, the J gene TRBJ1-2; maybe TRBD1 (5 bases). From germline, CDR1 is LNHDA and CDR2 SQIVND (reference sequence). The ends were cut back, 5 bases at V and 4 bases at J, with 11 bases in the middle. This CDR3 comprises 13 residues. In DNA, the CDR3 is TGTGCCAGTAGTGTCCGGGGGACCTATGGCTACACCTTC. Its translation is CASSVRGTYGYTF.

This clone was seen only a few times. This sequence joins TRBV11-3 and TRBJ2-7; D uncertain. Germline lookup yields CDR1 SGHNT and CDR2 YENEEA. V gave up 5 bases and J gave up 2 bases, with 13 bases separating them. This CDR3 spans 14 amino acids. The CDR3 is CASSDTPTTYEQYF. The CDR3 nucleotides read TGTGCCAGCAGCGATACACCTACAACCTACGAGCAGTACTTC.

V usage is TRBV19 and J usage is TRBJ1-5; D might be TRBD1 (5 bases). The germline V gene encodes CDR1 LNHDA and CDR2 SQIVND (reference sequence). V dropped 7 bases and J dropped 2 bases, with 18 bases sitting between them. CDR3 length equals 16 residues. The CDR3 spells CASTRSRENGNQPQHF. CDR3 nucleotides: TGTGCCAGTACCCGATCCAGGGAAAACGGCAATCAGCCCCAGCATTTT.